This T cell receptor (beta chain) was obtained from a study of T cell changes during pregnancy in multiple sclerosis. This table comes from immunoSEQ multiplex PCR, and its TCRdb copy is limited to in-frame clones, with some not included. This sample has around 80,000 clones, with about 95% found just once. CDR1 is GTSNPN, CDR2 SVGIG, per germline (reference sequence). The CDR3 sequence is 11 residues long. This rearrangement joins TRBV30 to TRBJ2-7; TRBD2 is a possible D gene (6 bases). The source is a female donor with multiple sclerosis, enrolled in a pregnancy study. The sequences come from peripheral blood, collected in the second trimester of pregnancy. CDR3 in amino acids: CASGPSYEQYF. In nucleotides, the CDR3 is TGTGCTAGCGGCCCCAGCTACGAGCAGTACTTC.